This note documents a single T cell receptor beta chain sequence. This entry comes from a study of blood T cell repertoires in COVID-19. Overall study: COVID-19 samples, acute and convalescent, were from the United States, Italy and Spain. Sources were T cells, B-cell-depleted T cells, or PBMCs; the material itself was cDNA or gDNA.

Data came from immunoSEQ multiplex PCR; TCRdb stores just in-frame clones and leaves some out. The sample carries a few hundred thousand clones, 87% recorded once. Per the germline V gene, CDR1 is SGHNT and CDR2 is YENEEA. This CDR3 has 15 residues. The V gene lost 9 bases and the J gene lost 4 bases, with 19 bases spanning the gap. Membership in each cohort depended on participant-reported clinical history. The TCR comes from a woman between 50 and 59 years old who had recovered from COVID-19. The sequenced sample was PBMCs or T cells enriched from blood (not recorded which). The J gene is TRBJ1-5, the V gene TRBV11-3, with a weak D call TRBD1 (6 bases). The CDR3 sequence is CASHNYRVLNQPQHF. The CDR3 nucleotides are TGTGCCAGTCACAACTACAGGGTATTGAATCAGCCCCAGCATTTT.